The 14 T cell receptor beta chains below were found in one sample sequenced in a study of T cell clonality in common variable immunodeficiency. Profiling relied on immunoSEQ multiplex PCR, and the TCRdb table lists in-frame clones only, not all of them. Sampling found some 38,000 clones, none seen once. The specimen was peripheral blood mononuclear cells. These receptor sequences come from a person aged 18-69 years in good health.

Notes on this clone: The read gets to within 3 residues of the CDR3 end, and the germline J gene fills in the rest. The identical CDR3 is also encoded by other nucleotide sequences in the sample. The chain employs TRBV7-7 and TRBJ1-1; D may be TRBD1 (5 bases). This CDR3 has 17 amino acids. Germline-derived CDR1 and CDR2 are SSHAT and FNYEAQ (reference sequence). CDR3 DNA, as far as it was read: TGTGCCAGCAGCCCAACCTCCGGGACTAGCGGGAGCAATGAG. Its translation: CASSPTSGTSGSNE. The full CDR3 is CASSPTSGTSGSNEAFF.

Note on this clone: The read falls 3 residues short of the CDR3 end, and the missing part is taken from the germline J gene. The chain has TRBV2 and TRBJ2-1, with 7 bases lining up with TRBD1. CDR1 and CDR2 from the germline V gene are SNHLY and FYNNEI. Trimming took 6 bases from V and 7 from J; bases not matched to a gene: 9. The CDR3 contains 14 residues. The CDR3 sequence is CASSRRQGRNEQFF. CDR3 DNA (partial): TGTGCCAGCAGCCGGAGACAGGGTAGGAATGAG. The complete variable domain, with remaining parts taken from reference TRBV2 and TRBJ2-1, reads EPEVTQTPSHQVTQMGQEVILRCVPISNHLYFYWYRQILGQKVEFLVSFYNNEISEKSEIFDDQFSVERPDGSNFTLKIRSTKLEDSAMYFCASSRRQGRNEQFFGPGTRLTVL.

This clone was observed at least ten times. The read finishes 3 residues shy of the CDR3 end, and the germline J gene is used to complete it. J is TRBJ2-2 and V is TRBV30; no firm D call. Germline V lookup: CDR1 GTSNPN, CDR2 SVGIG (reference sequence). This CDR3 has 12 residues. CDR3 DNA, as far as it was read: TGTGCCTGGTCTCTGGAGCGAGGAAAG. It translates to CAWSLERGK. The full CDR3 is CAWSLERGKLFF.

Points on this clone: The read is 3 residues too short to cover the CDR3 end, so that end is filled in from the germline J gene. This rearrangement joins TRBV7-9 to TRBJ1-6, with TRBD1 identical over 7 bases. CDR3 size: 14 residues. V was pared by 2 bases and J by 7 bases, with 2 bases of the junction left unmatched. Germline loops: CDR1 SEHNR, CDR2 FQNEAQ (reference sequence). The CDR3 is CASSLLQGNSPLHF. The CDR3 DNA, read in part, is TGTGCCAGCAGCTTACTACAGGGGAATTCACCC.

This clone was counted ten times or more. The CDR3 goes on 3 residues after the read ends, and that part is filled in from the germline J gene. The chain joins TRBV13 to TRBJ2-3; TRBD2 matches at 12 bases. The germline V gene has CDR1 PRHDT and CDR2 FYEKMQ (reference sequence). The CDR3 sequence is 16 residues long. V trimming: 3 bases; J trimming: 0 bases; junction bases outside the gene matches: 1. CDR3 DNA (partial): TGTGCCAGCAGCTTCCTAGCGGGAGGGAGCACAGATACG. It is translated as CASSFLAGGSTDT. The full CDR3 sequence reads CASSFLAGGSTDTQYF.

In its sample, this clone was seen a few times. One junction end does not reproduce the germline sequence, and a read error may be involved. The missing CDR3 end, 3 residues past where the read stops, is filled in from the germline J gene. The chain combines TRBV7-2 with TRBJ2-2; no clear D gene. CDR1 and CDR2 (germline): SGHTA, FQGNSA. The CDR3 length is 15 residues. This CDR3 reads CVSSLNRGRNSPLFF. CDR3 DNA (partial): TGTGTCAGCAGCTTAAACCGCGGCAGAAATTCACCG.

The table lists this clone with many counts. The read terminates 3 residues ahead of where the CDR3 ends, so the germline J gene completes it. This chain uses TRBV7-2 with TRBJ2-1, with a possible D match to TRBD1 (6 bases). V was trimmed by 6 bases and J by 9 bases, leaving 15 bases between them. The CDR3 consists of 13 residues. CDR1 and CDR2 from the germline V gene are SGHTA and FQGNSA. CDR3 sequence reads: CASRPNARGEQFF. CDR3 DNA (partial): TGTGCCAGCAGACCTAACGCCAGGGGTGAG. Based on the CDR3 plus reference TRBV7-2 and TRBJ2-1, the full variable domain is GAGVSQSPSNKVTEKGKDVELRCDPISGHTALYWYRQSLGQGLEFLIYFQGNSAPDKSGLPSDRFSAERTGGSVSTLTIQRTQQEDSAVYLCASRPNARGEQFFGPGTRLTVL.

This clone was counted ten times or more. Coverage ceases 3 residues before the CDR3 finishes, and the germline J gene fills in the end. The rearrangement joins TRBV28 to TRBJ2-7; TRBD2 agrees at 9 bases. The CDR3 contains 20 residues. The germline CDR1 and CDR2 sequences are MDHEN and SYDVKM. The V gene end was trimmed by 2 bases and the J gene end by 2 bases; junction bases not matched to a gene: 19. The sequenced CDR3 bases are TGTGCCAGCAGTTTAGGGGGGGCATCACTCTTGGCGGGAGGGCCCTACGAG. Translating it yields CASSLGGASLLAGGPYE. In full, the CDR3 is CASSLGGASLLAGGPYEQYF.

This clone appeared many times. The read halts 3 residues ahead of the CDR3 end, with the missing end drawn from the germline J gene. The V call is TRBV5-1, the J call TRBJ2-2, with a weak D call TRBD1 (5 bases). The CDR3 totals 14 residues. CDR1 and CDR2 from the germline V gene are SGHRS and YFSETQ. V lost 0 bases, J lost 10 bases, and 13 bases lay in between. CDR3 loop: CASSLALGPAELFF. The part of the CDR3 DNA that was read is TGCGCCAGCAGCTTGGCCCTGGGGCCGGCGGAG.

This clone was counted at least ten times. The sequence runs out 3 residues before the end of the CDR3; the remainder is reconstructed from the germline J gene. The V and J genes are TRBV2 and TRBJ1-5; D may be TRBD1 (6 bases). The CDR3 is 14 residues long. Trimming removed 5 bases at V and 3 bases at J, with 11 bases between. Germline-derived CDR1 and CDR2 are SNHLY and FYNNEI. The covered CDR3 bases are TGTGCCAGCAGTCCGACAGGTCTCAATCAGCCC. Amino acid sequence: CASSPTGLNQP. The CDR3, in full, reads CASSPTGLNQPQHF. Supplemented by reference TRBV2 and TRBJ1-5, the full variable domain reads EPEVTQTPSHQVTQMGQEVILRCVPISNHLYFYWYRQILGQKVEFLVSFYNNEISEKSEIFDDQFSVERPDGSNFTLKIRSTKLEDSAMYFCASSPTGLNQPQHFGDGTRLSIL.

This clone appeared a few times. CDR3 bases read: TGTGCCTGGAGTTGGGCTAGCGGATTGTACAATGAC. The encoded protein is CAWSWASGLYND. The CDR3 in its entirety is CAWSWASGLYNDYTF. V usage is TRBV30 and J usage is TRBJ1-2; unclear D gene. Sequencing ends 3 residues short of the CDR3 end; the germline J gene provides the rest. Per the germline V gene, CDR1 is GTSNPN and CDR2 is SVGIG (reference sequence). CDR3 size: 15 residues.

This clone was seen only a few times. The CDR3 extends 3 residues past the end of the read, so its final part is completed from the germline J gene. The J gene is TRBJ1-2, the V gene TRBV19; D possibly corresponds to TRBD1 (5 bases). In germline, CDR1 is LNHDA, CDR2 SQIVND (reference sequence). The CDR3 loop spans 17 amino acids. The CDR3 sequence: CASSRGLAGTHSYDYTF. The DNA read from the CDR3 is TGTGCCAGTAGTAGGGGACTAGCGGGAACCCACTCCTACGAC.

As concerns this clone: A read error may explain this, as a much larger clone is one base away. The CDR3 goes on 3 residues after the read ends, and that part is filled in from the germline J gene. The chain carries TRBV7-9 and TRBJ2-2, with a possible D match to TRBD1 (6 bases). The length of the CDR3 is 15 residues. The V gene's germline CDR1 is SEHNR and CDR2 FQNEAQ (reference sequence). The sequenced part of the CDR3 DNA is TGTGCCACCACCGGTTTCAGGCAGGGGCGCGAAAAG. Encoded protein: CATTGFRQGREK. The complete CDR3 sequence is CATTGFRQGREKLFF. The full variable domain, completed using reference TRBV7-9 and TRBJ2-2, is DTGVSQNPRHKITKRGQNVTFRCDPISEHNRLYWYRQTLGQGPEFLTYFQNEAQLEKSRLLSDRFSAERPKGSFSTLEIQRTEQGDSAMYLCATTGFRQGREKLFFGEGSRLTVL.

This clone was observed many times. The missing CDR3 end, 3 residues past where the read stops, is filled in from the germline J gene. The chain links TRBV7-9 to TRBJ2-1; TRBD2 agrees at 8 bases. Germline V gives CDR1 SEHNR, CDR2 FQNEAQ (reference sequence). The J segment lost 7 bases and the V segment lost 4 bases, leaving 9 bases of the junction unmatched. This CDR3 has 15 amino acids. Here the CDR3 reads CASSSPSGQRNEQFF. The part of the CDR3 DNA that was read is TGTGCCAGCAGCTCCCCTAGCGGGCAAAGGAATGAG.